This T cell receptor beta chain stems from a study of blood T cells in healthy people across ages. Findings of the study overall: With age, beta diversity per million T cells declined roughly linearly, significantly by over 35. A strong correlation was seen between TCR beta diversity and naive T cell percentage. The study could not conclusively compare naive and antigen-experienced cells, given its unsorted PBMCs.

This CDR3 spans 13 amino acids. With 0 bases removed from V and 4 bases from J, the gap between germline ends came to 6 bases. CDR1 and CDR2 (germline): LGHNA, YNFKEQ. The use of a sample-barcoded 5' primer and a J-beta primer mix characterized a second PCR of 7 to 11 cycles. Per-sample output comprised a minimum of 2.5 million paired-end reads containing CDR3. One entry per CDR3 protein, called by TCRdb with MiXCR from the 5' RACE reads. The data show hundreds of thousands of distinct CDR3 sequences, with approximately 30% seen just once and approximately 14% held by the top ten. This clonotype was seen at least ten times. What it binds is unknown.

The chain employs TRBV4-2 and TRBJ2-5; D not certain. The sequence derives from an elderly woman in good health. The sample taken for sequencing was blood. This chain's CDR3 is CASSQESVETQYF. For the CDR3, the DNA is TGTGCCAGCAGCCAAGAGAGTGTAGAGACCCAGTACTTC.